This is a list of T cell receptor beta chains from one sample in a study of spatial heterogeneity in lung cancer. TCRdb re-called the 5' RACE reads with MiXCR, one entry per CDR3 protein. This sample carries approximately 25,000 distinct CDR3 sequences, 8.8% of them seen once, and the ten largest clones take almost 8%. Sample: lung tumor tissue, taken at surgery. Source of these receptors: a male donor with early-stage non-small cell lung cancer. The CDR3 runs from the conserved cysteine through the conserved F or W. D genes are given only for firm matches. Clone size is given for some rows only: seen once, a few or many times, or a class if the clone is expanded.

clone size: -
V gene: TRBV12-3/TRBV12-4
J gene: TRBJ1-1
D gene: TRBD1
CDR3 protein: CASSFVWGQGVANTEAFF
CDR3 DNA: TGTGCCAGCAGTTTTGTCTGGGGACAGGGGGTCGCGAACACTGAAGCTTTCTTT

clone size: few
V gene: TRBV27
J gene: TRBJ1-1
D gene: TRBD1
CDR3 protein: CASRLDFSPGTGRRDTEAFF
CDR3 DNA: TGTGCCAGCAGACTAGATTTCTCCCCCGGGACAGGGAGGAGGGACACTGAAGCTTTCTTT

clone size: medium-sized
V gene: TRBV28
J gene: TRBJ2-5
D gene: TRBD2
CDR3 protein: CASSSRTSGQETQYF
CDR3 DNA: TGTGCCAGCAGTTCTAGGACTAGCGGTCAAGAGACCCAGTACTTC

clone size: many
V gene: TRBV20-1
J gene: TRBJ1-1
D gene: -
CDR3 protein: CSARDQGVREAFF
CDR3 DNA: TGCAGTGCTAGAGATCAAGGGGTCCGTGAAGCTTTCTTT

clone size: many
V gene: TRBV3-1
J gene: TRBJ2-2
D gene: -
CDR3 protein: CASSPGPNTGELFF
CDR3 DNA: TGTGCCAGCAGCCCCGGGCCTAACACCGGGGAGCTGTTTTTT

clone size: many
V gene: TRBV24-1
J gene: TRBJ2-2
D gene: -
CDR3 protein: CATSDLRGNTGELFF
CDR3 DNA: TGTGCCACCAGTGATTTGAGGGGGAACACCGGGGAGCTGTTTTTT

clone size: many
V gene: TRBV7-8
J gene: TRBJ2-4
D gene: -
CDR3 protein: CASSLGLGWGNIQYF
CDR3 DNA: TGTGCCAGCAGCTTAGGTCTGGGGTGGGGAAACATTCAGTACTTC

clone size: many
V gene: TRBV7-9
J gene: TRBJ1-2
D gene: -
CDR3 protein: CASSHQDYGYTF
CDR3 DNA: TGTGCCAGCAGCCATCAAGACTATGGCTACACCTTC

clone size: many
V gene: TRBV28
J gene: TRBJ2-7
D gene: -
CDR3 protein: CASSLYQGRDEQYF
CDR3 DNA: TGTGCCAGCAGTTTATACCAGGGGCGGGACGAGCAGTACTTC

clone size: many
V gene: TRBV18
J gene: TRBJ2-1
D gene: TRBD1
CDR3 protein: CASSPTGQDYNEQFF
CDR3 DNA: TGTGCCAGCTCACCAACAGGACAGGACTACAATGAGCAGTTCTTC

clone size: many
V gene: TRBV24-1
J gene: TRBJ2-1
D gene: TRBD2
CDR3 protein: CATSDQPIAGAYNEQFF
CDR3 DNA: TGTGCCACCAGTGACCAGCCCATAGCGGGGGCCTACAATGAGCAGTTCTTC

clone size: few
V gene: TRBV6-5
J gene: TRBJ2-1
D gene: -
CDR3 protein: CASSYSGPVYNEQFF
CDR3 DNA: TGTGCCAGCAGTTATAGCGGACCTGTCTACAATGAGCAGTTCTTC

clone size: many
V gene: TRBV5-1
J gene: TRBJ1-1
D gene: -
CDR3 protein: CASSLTDEAFF
CDR3 DNA: TGCGCCAGCAGCTTGACGGATGAAGCTTTCTTT

clone size: many
V gene: TRBV28
J gene: TRBJ2-3
D gene: -
CDR3 protein: CASMGARGTDTQYF
CDR3 DNA: TGTGCCAGCATGGGAGCGCGGGGCACAGATACGCAGTATTTT

clone size: many
V gene: TRBV9
J gene: TRBJ2-3
D gene: -
CDR3 protein: CASSVAGWADTQYF
CDR3 DNA: TGTGCCAGCAGCGTAGCTGGATGGGCAGATACGCAGTATTTT

clone size: -
V gene: TRBV3-1
J gene: TRBJ2-6
D gene: -
CDR3 protein: CASSRDPSSGANVLTF
CDR3 DNA: TGTGCCAGCAGCCGAGACCCTTCCTCTGGGGCCAACGTCCTGACTTTC

clone size: -
V gene: TRBV18
J gene: TRBJ2-5
D gene: -
CDR3 protein: CASSPGGEPETQYF
CDR3 DNA: TGTGCCAGCTCACCAGGCGGGGAACCAGAGACCCAGTACTTC

clone size: many
V gene: TRBV6-5
J gene: TRBJ1-5
D gene: -
CDR3 protein: CASRPWGRVNQPQHF
CDR3 DNA: TGTGCCAGCAGGCCCTGGGGTAGGGTGAATCAGCCCCAGCATTTT

clone size: medium-sized
V gene: TRBV28
J gene: TRBJ1-6
D gene: -
CDR3 protein: CASKTESSYNSPLHF
CDR3 DNA: TGTGCCAGCAAGACAGAAAGCTCCTATAATTCACCCCTCCACTTT

clone size: many
V gene: TRBV5-1
J gene: TRBJ2-5
D gene: -
CDR3 protein: CASSLEGVRETQYF
CDR3 DNA: TGCGCCAGCAGCTTGGAGGGCGTTCGAGAGACCCAGTACTTC

clone size: -
V gene: TRBV27
J gene: TRBJ2-3
D gene: -
CDR3 protein: CASSFSGARNTQYF
CDR3 DNA: TGTGCCAGCAGTTTTTCCGGGGCCAGGAATACGCAGTATTTT

clone size: few
V gene: TRBV7-2
J gene: TRBJ2-3
D gene: TRBD2
CDR3 protein: CASSLASGRADTQYF
CDR3 DNA: TGTGCCAGCAGCTTAGCTAGCGGGAGAGCAGATACGCAGTATTTT

clone size: many
V gene: TRBV28
J gene: TRBJ1-2
D gene: -
CDR3 protein: CASSFARSYGYTF
CDR3 DNA: TGTGCCAGCAGTTTTGCAAGATCTTATGGCTACACCTTC

clone size: many
V gene: TRBV20-1
J gene: TRBJ1-4
D gene: TRBD1
CDR3 protein: CSARRTGGAGEKLFF
CDR3 DNA: TGCAGTGCTAGGAGAACAGGGGGCGCGGGTGAAAAACTGTTTTTT

clone size: many
V gene: TRBV7-2
J gene: TRBJ2-5
D gene: -
CDR3 protein: CASSLQGETQYF
CDR3 DNA: TGTGCCAGCAGCTTGCAGGGAGAGACCCAGTACTTC

clone size: -
V gene: TRBV10-2
J gene: TRBJ2-7
D gene: -
CDR3 protein: CASSESTGEQYF
CDR3 DNA: TGCGCCAGCAGTGAGTCGACCGGCGAGCAGTACTTC

clone size: many
V gene: TRBV2
J gene: TRBJ1-1
D gene: TRBD1
CDR3 protein: CASTRQGYRAFF
CDR3 DNA: TGTGCCAGCACCCGACAGGGGTATAGAGCTTTCTTT

clone size: many
V gene: TRBV6-5
J gene: TRBJ1-4
D gene: -
CDR3 protein: CASSYAGINEKLFF
CDR3 DNA: TGTGCCAGCAGTTACGCGGGGATTAATGAAAAACTGTTTTTT

clone size: many
V gene: TRBV18
J gene: TRBJ1-5
D gene: -
CDR3 protein: CASAGGFNQPQHF
CDR3 DNA: TGTGCCAGCGCGGGCGGGTTCAATCAGCCCCAGCATTTT